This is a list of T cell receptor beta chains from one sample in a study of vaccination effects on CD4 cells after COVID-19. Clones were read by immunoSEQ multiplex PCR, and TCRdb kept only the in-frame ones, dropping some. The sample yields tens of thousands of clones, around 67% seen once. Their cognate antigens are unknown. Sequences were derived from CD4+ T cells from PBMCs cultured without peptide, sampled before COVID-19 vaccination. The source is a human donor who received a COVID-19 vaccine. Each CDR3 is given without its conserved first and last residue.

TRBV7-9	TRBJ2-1	ASSLEGGGNNEQF
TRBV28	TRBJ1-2	ASSPAGARGEYGYT
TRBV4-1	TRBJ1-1	ASSQDLREMNTEAF
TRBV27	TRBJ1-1	ASSPEYRGKAF
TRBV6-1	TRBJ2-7	ASSEAQLPYEQY
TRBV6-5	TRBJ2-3	ASSPGWTTDTQY
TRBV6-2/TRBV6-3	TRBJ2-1	ASSAQGGGPYNEQF
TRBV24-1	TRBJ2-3	ATSPSGSSTDTQY
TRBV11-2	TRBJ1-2	ASSPRRGPENGYT
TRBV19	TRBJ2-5	ATRLAGGQETQY
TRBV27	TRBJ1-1	ASSDRGSTEAF
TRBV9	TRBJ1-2	ASSATGDKDSEGYT
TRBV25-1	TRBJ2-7	ASSESGGVTQY
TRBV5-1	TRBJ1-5	ATLPESVGGNQPQH
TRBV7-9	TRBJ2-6	ASSSWDSGTGANVLT
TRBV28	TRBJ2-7	ASRQTGAYEQY
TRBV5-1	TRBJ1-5	ASSLGTGGGQPQH
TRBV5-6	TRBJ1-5	ASSRLTQPQH
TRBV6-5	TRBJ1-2	ASTTGYYGYT
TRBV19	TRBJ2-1	ASSIDRAGGEQF
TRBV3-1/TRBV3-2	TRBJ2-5	ASSRCGLSFSETQY
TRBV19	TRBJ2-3	ASSLWESTDTQY
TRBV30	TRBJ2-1	AWAKLGLVGDEQF
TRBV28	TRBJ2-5	ASRSGGRQETQY
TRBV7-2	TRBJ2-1	ASSPSSEGWEQF
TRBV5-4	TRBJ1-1	ASSSTGGGTEAF
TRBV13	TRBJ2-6	ASSLLAVRAGANVLT
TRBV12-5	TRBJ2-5	ASGSSGGQETQY
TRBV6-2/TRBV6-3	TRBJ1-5	ASSPPTGAHQPQH
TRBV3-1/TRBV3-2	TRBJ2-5	ASSQIETQY
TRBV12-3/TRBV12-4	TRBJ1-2	ASSLAGPYGYT
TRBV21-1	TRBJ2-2	ASSKAGGAPGRTGELF
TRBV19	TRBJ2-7	ASSQRSGDRTFKQY
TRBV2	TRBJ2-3	ASRPIADTQY
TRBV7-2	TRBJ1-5	ASSPMTGDQPQH
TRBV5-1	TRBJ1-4	ASSQFGTPSGGKLF
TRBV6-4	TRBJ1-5	ASITRGHGQPQH
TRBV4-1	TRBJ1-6	ASSQGARGRANSPLH
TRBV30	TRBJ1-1	AWSAGATEAF
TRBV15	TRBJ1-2	ATSGIGRNYGYT
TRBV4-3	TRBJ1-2	ASSQDLQTYFDYGYT
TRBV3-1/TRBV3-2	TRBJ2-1	ASSQGLYEQF
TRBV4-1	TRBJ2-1	ASSPAVQAVHNEQF
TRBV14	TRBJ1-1	ASSQVVRSGAF
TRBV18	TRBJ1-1	ASSPPRVGAVNTEAF